The TCR beta chain under discussion was sequenced for a study of blood T cells in healthy people across ages. Study outcomes and limitations: A roughly linear fall in TCR beta diversity per million T cells was seen with increasing age. Relative to aged donors, long-lived donors carried more naive CD4+ cells and displayed higher diversity.

The ends were cut back, 6 bases at V and 0 bases at J, with 10 bases in the middle. The CDR3 is 14 residues long. Germline V CDR1 and CDR2: MGHRA, YSYEKL. Isolating PBMCs gave at least 6 million of these cells per sample. Combining a sample-barcoded 5' primer with a J-beta primer mix, a second PCR ran for roughly 7 to 11 cycles. Sequencing yielded, for each sample, at least 2.5 million paired-end reads carrying CDR3. A single record per CDR3 protein comes from TCRdb applying MiXCR to the 5' RACE reads. Among fewer than 1.5 million distinct CDR3 sequences, 42% were seen once, and the ten largest hold less than 8%. A note on this clonotype: The antigen is undetermined.

This receptor was taken from a young woman in good health. The rearrangement links TRBV4-1 to TRBJ2-3, with D perhaps matching TRBD1 (6 bases). Material for sequencing was blood. Here the CDR3 DNA reads TGCGCCAGCAGGCGGACAGTGAGCACAGATACGCAGTATTTT. Protein product: CASRRTVSTDTQYF.